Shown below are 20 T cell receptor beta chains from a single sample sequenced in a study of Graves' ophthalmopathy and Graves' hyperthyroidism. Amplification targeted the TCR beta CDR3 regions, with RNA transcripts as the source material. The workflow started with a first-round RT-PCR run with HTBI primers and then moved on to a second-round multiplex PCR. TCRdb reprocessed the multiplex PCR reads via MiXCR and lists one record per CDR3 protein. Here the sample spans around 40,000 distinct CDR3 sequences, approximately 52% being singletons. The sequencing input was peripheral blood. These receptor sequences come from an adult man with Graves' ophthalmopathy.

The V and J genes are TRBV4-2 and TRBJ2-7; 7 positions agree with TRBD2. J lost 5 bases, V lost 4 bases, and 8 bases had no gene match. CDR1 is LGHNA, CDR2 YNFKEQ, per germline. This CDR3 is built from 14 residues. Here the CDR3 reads CASSPSAGANEQYF. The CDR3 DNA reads TGTGCCAGCAGCCCCTCCGCGGGAGCAAACGAGCAGTACTTC.

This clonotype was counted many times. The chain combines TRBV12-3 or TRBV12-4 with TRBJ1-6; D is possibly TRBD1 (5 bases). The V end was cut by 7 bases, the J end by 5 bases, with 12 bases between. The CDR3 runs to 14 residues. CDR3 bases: TGTGCCAGCACCCGACAGCCGCATAATTCACCCCTCCACTTT. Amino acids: CASTRQPHNSPLHF.

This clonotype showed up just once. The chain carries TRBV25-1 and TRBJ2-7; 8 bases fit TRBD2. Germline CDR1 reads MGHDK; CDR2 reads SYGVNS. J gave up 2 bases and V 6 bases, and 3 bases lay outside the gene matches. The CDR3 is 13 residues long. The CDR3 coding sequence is TGTGCCAGCAGCCAGCGGGGGACCTACGAGCAGTACTTC. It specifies CASSQRGTYEQYF.

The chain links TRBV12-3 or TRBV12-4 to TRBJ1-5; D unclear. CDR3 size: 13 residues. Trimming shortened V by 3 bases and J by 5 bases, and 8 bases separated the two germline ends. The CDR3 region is CASSLSEDQPQHF. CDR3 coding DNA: TGTGCCAGCAGTTTGAGCGAGGATCAGCCCCAGCATTTT.

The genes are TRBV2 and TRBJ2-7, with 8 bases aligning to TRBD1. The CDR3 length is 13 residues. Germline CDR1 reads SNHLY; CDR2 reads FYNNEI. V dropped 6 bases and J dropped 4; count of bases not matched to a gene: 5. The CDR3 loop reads CASRDTGGYEQYV. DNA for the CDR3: TGTGCCAGCAGGGATACAGGGGGTTACGAGCAGTACGTC.

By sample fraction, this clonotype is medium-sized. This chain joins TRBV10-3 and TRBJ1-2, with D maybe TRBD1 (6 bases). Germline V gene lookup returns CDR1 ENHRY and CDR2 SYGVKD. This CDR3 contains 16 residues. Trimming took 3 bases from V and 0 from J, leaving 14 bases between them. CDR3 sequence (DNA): TGTGCCATCAGTGATTCCCCAGGGGTGACTAACTATGGCTACACCTTC. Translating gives CAISDSPGVTNYGYTF.

The CDR3 sequence is CAWSRSWTVCHGYTF. In DNA, the CDR3 is TGTGCCTGGAGTAGGAGCTGGACAGTTTGCCATGGCTACACCTTC. The gene calls are TRBV7-3 and TRBJ1-2, with a weak D call TRBD1 (6 bases). CDR1 and CDR2 (germline): SGHTA, FQGTGA. The ends were cut back, 11 bases at V and 6 bases at J, with 25 bases in the middle. The CDR3 spans 15 residues. Complete variable domain (other parts from reference TRBV7-3 and TRBJ1-2): GAGVSQTPSNKVTEKGKYVELRCDPISGHTALYWYRQSLGQGPEFLIYFQGTGAADDSGLPNDRFFAVRPEGSVSTLKIQRTERGDSAVYLCAWSRSWTVCHGYTFGSGTRLTVV.

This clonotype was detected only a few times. CDR3 protein: CASSLGASSYNEQFF. The CDR3 bases are TGTGCCAGCAGCTTAGGGGCGAGCTCCTACAATGAGCAGTTCTTC. The gene calls are TRBV7-2 and TRBJ2-1; D ambiguous. Deletions cut 1 base from V and 0 bases from J, with 7 bases between. The CDR3 is made up of 15 amino acids. Germline V gene lookup returns CDR1 SGHTA and CDR2 FQGNSA.

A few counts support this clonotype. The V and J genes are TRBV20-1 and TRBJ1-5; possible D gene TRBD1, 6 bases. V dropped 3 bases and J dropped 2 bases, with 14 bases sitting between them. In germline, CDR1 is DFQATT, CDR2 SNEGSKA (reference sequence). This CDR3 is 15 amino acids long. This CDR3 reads CSARRGAGGNQPQHF. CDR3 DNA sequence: TGCAGTGCTAGGCGGGGGGCTGGGGGCAATCAGCCCCAGCATTTT.

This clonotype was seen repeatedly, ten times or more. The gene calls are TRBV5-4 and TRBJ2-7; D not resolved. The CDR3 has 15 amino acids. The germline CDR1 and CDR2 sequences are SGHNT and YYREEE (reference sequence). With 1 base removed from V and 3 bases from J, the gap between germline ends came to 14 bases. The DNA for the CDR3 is TGTGCCAGCAGCTTGACCCCAGAGACACGCTACGAGCAGTACTTC. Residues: CASSLTPETRYEQYF. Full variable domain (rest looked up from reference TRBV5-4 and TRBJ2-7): ETGVTQSPTHLIKTRGQQVTLRCSSQSGHNTVSWYQQALGQGPQFIFQYYREEENGRGNFPPRFSGLQFPNYSSELNVNALELDDSALYLCASSLTPETRYEQYFGPGTRLTVT.

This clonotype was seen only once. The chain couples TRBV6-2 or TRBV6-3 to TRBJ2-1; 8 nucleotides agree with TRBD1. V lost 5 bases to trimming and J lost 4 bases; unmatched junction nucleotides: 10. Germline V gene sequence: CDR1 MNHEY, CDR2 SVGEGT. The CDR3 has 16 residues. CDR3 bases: TGTGCCAGCAGTCTCCGCCCAGGGGGCAGGTACAATGAGCAGTTCTTC. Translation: CASSLRPGGRYNEQFF.

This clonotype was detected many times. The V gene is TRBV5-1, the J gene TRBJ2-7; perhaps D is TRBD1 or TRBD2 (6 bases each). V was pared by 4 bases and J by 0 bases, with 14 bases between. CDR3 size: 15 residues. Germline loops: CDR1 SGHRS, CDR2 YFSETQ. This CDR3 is CASSLEGVSSYEQYF. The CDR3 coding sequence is TGCGCCAGCAGCCTGGAGGGGGTTAGCTCCTACGAGCAGTACTTC. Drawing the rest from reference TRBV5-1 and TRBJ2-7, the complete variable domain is KAGVTQTPRYLIKTRGQQVTLSCSPISGHRSVSWYQQTPGQGLQFLFEYFSETQRNKGNFPGRFSGRQFSNSRSEMNVSTLELGDSALYLCASSLEGVSSYEQYFGPGTRLTVT.

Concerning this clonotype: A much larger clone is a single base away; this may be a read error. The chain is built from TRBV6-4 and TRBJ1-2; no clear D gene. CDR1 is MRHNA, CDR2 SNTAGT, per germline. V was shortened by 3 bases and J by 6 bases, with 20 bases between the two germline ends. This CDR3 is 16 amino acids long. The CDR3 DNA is TGTGCCAGCAGTGAGAATACGGGGTCTAACATCGATGGCTACACCTTC. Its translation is CASSENTGSNIDGYTF.

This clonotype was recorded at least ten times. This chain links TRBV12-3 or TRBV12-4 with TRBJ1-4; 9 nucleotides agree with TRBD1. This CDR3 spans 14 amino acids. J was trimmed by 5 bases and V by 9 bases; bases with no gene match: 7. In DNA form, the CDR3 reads TGTGCCAGTATCAGGACAGGGGTAAATGAAAAACTGTTTTTT. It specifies CASIRTGVNEKLFF.

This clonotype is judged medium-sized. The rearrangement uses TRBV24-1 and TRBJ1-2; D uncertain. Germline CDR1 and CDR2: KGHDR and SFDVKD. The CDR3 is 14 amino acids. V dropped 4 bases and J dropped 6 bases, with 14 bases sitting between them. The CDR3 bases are TGTGCCACCAGTGAGGCCGATACCACCAATGGCTACACCTTC. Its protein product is CATSEADTTNGYTF.

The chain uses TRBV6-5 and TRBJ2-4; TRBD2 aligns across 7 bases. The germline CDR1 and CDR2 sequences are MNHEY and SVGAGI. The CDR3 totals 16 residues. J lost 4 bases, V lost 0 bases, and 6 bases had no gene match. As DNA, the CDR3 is TGTGCCAGCAGTTACTCGGGGGGGGACGGTAAAAACATTCAGTACTTC. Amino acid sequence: CASSYSGGDGKNIQYF.

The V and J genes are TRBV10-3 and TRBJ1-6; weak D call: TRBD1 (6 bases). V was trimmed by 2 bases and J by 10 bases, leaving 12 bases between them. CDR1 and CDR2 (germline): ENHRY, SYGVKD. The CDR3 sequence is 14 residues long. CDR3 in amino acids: CAISERGQNSPLHF. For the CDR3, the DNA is TGTGCCATCAGTGAGCGAGGACAGAACTCACCCCTCCACTTT.

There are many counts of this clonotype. The CDR3 spells CASSSLDRAGANVLTF. DNA of the CDR3: TGCGCCAGCAGCTCCCTGGACCGCGCTGGGGCCAACGTCCTGACTTTC. The chain links TRBV10-2 to TRBJ2-6; D is unclear. Per the germline V gene, CDR1 is WSHSY and CDR2 is SAAADI. The CDR3 length is 16 residues. Deletions cut 6 bases from V and 2 bases from J, with 14 bases between.

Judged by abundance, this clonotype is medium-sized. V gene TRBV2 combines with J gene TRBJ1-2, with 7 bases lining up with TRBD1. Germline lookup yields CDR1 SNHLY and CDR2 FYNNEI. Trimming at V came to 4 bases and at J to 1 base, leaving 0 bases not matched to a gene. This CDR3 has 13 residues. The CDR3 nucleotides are TGTGCCAGCAGTGCAGGGGGTAACTATGGCTACACCTTC. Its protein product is CASSAGGNYGYTF. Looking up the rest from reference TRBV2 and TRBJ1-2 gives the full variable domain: EPEVTQTPSHQVTQMGQEVILRCVPISNHLYFYWYRQILGQKVEFLVSFYNNEISEKSEIFDDQFSVERPDGSNFTLKIRSTKLEDSAMYFCASSAGGNYGYTFGSGTRLTVV.

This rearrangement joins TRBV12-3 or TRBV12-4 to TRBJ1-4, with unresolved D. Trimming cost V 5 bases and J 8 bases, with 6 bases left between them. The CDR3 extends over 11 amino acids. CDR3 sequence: CASSPREKLFF. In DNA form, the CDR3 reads TGTGCCAGCAGTCCTAGGGAAAAACTGTTTTTT.